This T cell receptor beta chain was observed in a study of cytomegalovirus exposure and HLA in healthy donors (dated by TCRdb to about 2017). Notes on the research overall: In an earlier analysis of roughly 500 of the donors, roughly 300 Gb of sequence data and 90 million to 120 million unique TCR beta sequences from roughly 180 million T cells were reported. An early release that covered approximately 600 HLA-typed donors contained around 300 gigabases of sequencing data and approximately 85 million unique TCR sequences. Among the 398 genotyped donors, under 90% belonged to the genetic ancestry cluster associated with self-reported Caucasian donors. The study was designed to test whether signatures of past pathogen exposure could be identified by cataloging public T cell receptors. The T cell repertoires of roughly 660 subjects were profiled by immunosequencing and related to cytomegalovirus serostatus. A separate validation cohort of roughly 110 different subjects was used in addition to the roughly 640-subject first cohort. To predict cytomegalovirus infection status, the study brought together high-throughput TCR immunosequencing, statistical association of individual TCRs with disease status, and machine learning. A later analysis re-analyzed previously published TCR beta repertoires from 660 or so donors and added high-resolution HLA genotyping to study TCR occurrence patterns. Rather than using new phenotypic data, the later analysis identified candidate immune exposures from TCR beta sequences and from how often those sequences occurred across donors. An earlier analysis of 587 of the donors used high-throughput TCR beta sequencing to judge whether each TCR beta V gene segment behaved as functional or pseudogenic. Alongside the repertoire data, information on donor age, sex, ethnicity and CMV serostatus was compiled. A later genetic analysis used genome-wide SNP genotypes for 398 of the 666 donors, treating that subset as a discovery cohort. All discovery cohort repertoires had been generated on a single sequencing platform. Class I and class II HLA loci were covered by the typing at four-digit resolution. Typing coverage varied by locus: roughly 620-630 donors for A, B, C, DRB1 and DQB1; approximately 500 for DQA1; nearly 610 for DPA1; around 490 for DPB1. About 5 DR-DQ haplotypes were handled as single units for association and clustering, since linkage in the cohort was strong. Among roughly 370 genotyped donors of the cohort, an average of approximately 230,000 unique TCR beta nucleotide sequences were sequenced per donor, roughly 20% of them non-productive.

Paper-wide results and their limitations: A later analysis associated 16,951 TCR beta sequences with specific HLA alleles at a false discovery rate of 0.05. In a later analysis, TCR association rates were found to vary across HLA loci, with the most associated TCRs seen for DRB1 alleles and the fewest for HLA-C alleles. In a later analysis, several top co-occurrence clusters were reported to appear linked to parvovirus B19, influenza, CMV and Epstein-Barr virus. The study listed 150 to 200 TCR beta chains as associated with cytomegalovirus. Immune exposure information for the cohort was limited to CMV serostatus. This cohort had only TCR beta chains sequenced, and the lack of alpha or paired-chain data limited which features could be detected. In an earlier analysis of 587 of the donors, most TCR beta V segments were observed in productive rearrangements about 90% or about 30% of the time, broadly matching IMGT annotations. In a later genetic analysis, a missense DCLRE1C variant was associated with V-gene and J-gene trimming of TCR beta chains, and the association was replicated in an independent cohort. A group of highly shared sequence variants was considered likely to be a technical artifact of the sequencing pipeline. According to a later analysis, most CMV-associated TCR beta chains appeared to be HLA-restricted, and the HLA associations seemed to be driven largely by CMV exposure. Across donors, most TCR sequences were observed very rarely, whereas some public TCRs were present in many individuals. Sequencing depth was assumed to be roughly uniform across donors in the presence/absence analyses, though that assumption may not hold. It was suggested by the authors that the approach could potentially be generalized to other disease states and immunological phenotypes. When HLA alleles, especially DR and DQ, strongly co-occurred, TCR associations were difficult to assign to individual alleles. In vitro tests confirmed that a few of the cytomegalovirus-associated TCR beta chains recognize cytomegalovirus antigens. The earlier analysis of 450 to 700 of the donors excluded some 15 rarely observed V segments, including chromosome 9 orphons, because counts were too low. A later genetic analysis reported fewer N-insertions in productive TCRs among donors in an Asian-associated ancestry cluster than the roughly 640-donor mean. Some IMGT-functional V segments, including TRBV6-2 and TRBV6-3, could not be distinguished by the 87-base-pair reads and were therefore excluded. The classifier was reported to diagnose cytomegalovirus status with high specificity and sensitivity in both the original cohort and the validation cohort. Because HLA typing was unavailable for some donors at each locus, only the typed subset was used in association tests. A further reported finding was that TCR beta sequences accurately predicted the HLA-A and HLA-B alleles for most subjects in the first cohort. Correlated functional status among segregating V segments might be attributable to linkage disequilibrium, but an unknown experimental factor could not be ruled out. A later analysis found that HLA-associated TCR beta chains were more clonally expanded and had lower generation probabilities than equally common non-associated chains.

The cohort was made up of 500 to 850 healthy bone marrow donors. All cohort members were sampled while nominally healthy, although unrecorded immune exposures were likely present. The donor tested CMV seronegative and was one of the 352 seronegative cohort members. A peripheral blood sample was collected from each donor, and TCR beta sequencing was performed on peripheral blood mononuclear cells. Genomic DNA extraction from the blood cell samples was performed with the Qiagen DNeasy Blood Extraction Kit. As to this clone: No cognate antigen has been identified for it. Per-nucleotide qualities are absent, and no much larger clonotype sits a single base away.

CDR1 and CDR2 are drawn from the germline V gene: MGHDK, SYGVNS. The CDR3, cysteine through phenylalanine, is 17 amino acids long. Only the CDR3 portion is preserved as DNA: 51 bases, with reading frame beginning at the first base. V loses 6 bases of germline sequence and J loses 5 bases, and the interval between the two ends is 22 bases. The library was built by means of the immunoSEQ multiplex PCR assay. For the multiplex PCR, a mixture combining 60 forward primers for TCR Vbeta segments and 13 reverse primers for TCR Jbeta segments was used. The CDR3 region of rearranged TCR beta genes was amplified from genomic DNA with a multiplex PCR assay. Amplified TCR beta libraries were sequenced as 87-base-pair reads on the Illumina HiSeq System. The paper's data handling went like this. Across the roughly 700 repertoires, a later analysis counted 60 million to 90 million unique TCR beta chains, around 11 million of which were shared by at least two donors. To remove PCR and sequencing errors, raw reads were error-corrected and collapsed into unique sequences using a nearest-neighbor algorithm that merged closely related sequences. CDR3 sequences were aligned to IMGT reference sequences to assign V, D and J gene segments. Each retained sequence needed at least a six-nucleotide match to both a V gene segment and a J gene segment. Rearrangements were called productive when the CDR3 lacked stop codons and stayed in frame with V and J; all others were non-productive. CDR3 was defined according to IMGT convention as the region running from the second conserved V-encoded cysteine to the conserved J-encoded phenylalanine. In an earlier analysis of around 540 of the donors, sequences lacking an unambiguous match to a single V gene segment were excluded. In an earlier analysis of roughly 600 of the donors, a V segment was called functional when productive rearrangements were above 56.7%, and segregating when the standard deviation between donors exceeded 5%. A statistical classification framework was developed to diagnose cytomegalovirus status using the catalog of TCR beta chain sequences. In a later analysis, TCR nucleotide sequences were compared against IMGT/GENE-DB human TR gene sequences so that V and J genes could be assigned. A later analysis assigned CDR3 sequences and most-parsimonious VDJ recombination scenarios with the TCRdist pipeline. In a later analysis, every TCR beta chain was defined by the combination of its CDR3 amino acid sequence and its V-gene family, and reads without a unique V-gene family were dropped. In a later analysis, fewer than 600 highly shared, low-generation-probability nucleotide sequences were removed to address suspected cross-contamination and a sequencing artifact. In a later analysis, a clonal expansion index was calculated for each public chain from normalized within-repertoire ranks of inferred template counts. A later analysis computed generation probabilities with a VDJ recombination model fitted to out-of-frame rearrangements, and checked the results against IGoR. In a later analysis, TCR-TCR, TCR-HLA and TCR-CMV co-occurrence was scored with hypergeometric tests, and a repertoire-size bias correction was applied to TCR pairs. In a later analysis, false discovery rates were estimated by permuting HLA or CMV assignments 20 times. In a later analysis, co-occurring TCRs were grouped using DBSCAN, and TCRdist sequence similarity was added for clustering within HLA-allele-positive subsets. Repertoires with fewer than 30,000 or more than 120,000 public chains, plus five repertoires with anomalous nucleotide sharing, were excluded from co-occurrence clustering. This immuneACCESS table, as held by TCRdb, lists in-frame sequences with V and J called but not all clones. Of the missing ones, under half trace to an unresolved V gene in checked studies; the others have no known cause. For V, J and clone size, that table is used; D and trimming come from the DNA. For this sample there are approximately 250,000 clones; around 78% appear just once. Approximately 0.47% of the sample is taken by the ten largest.

The sample consisted of PBMCs. The V and J segments used are TRBV25-1 and TRBJ2-2; a tentative D call is TRBD2 (6 bases match). This TCR derives from a boy aged 10-17 years in good health and CMV-seronegative. CDR3 loop: CASSEGPEVGRTGELFF. The DNA reads TGTGCCAGCAGCGAGGGGCCCGAGGTGGGGAGGACCGGGGAGCTGTTTTTT.